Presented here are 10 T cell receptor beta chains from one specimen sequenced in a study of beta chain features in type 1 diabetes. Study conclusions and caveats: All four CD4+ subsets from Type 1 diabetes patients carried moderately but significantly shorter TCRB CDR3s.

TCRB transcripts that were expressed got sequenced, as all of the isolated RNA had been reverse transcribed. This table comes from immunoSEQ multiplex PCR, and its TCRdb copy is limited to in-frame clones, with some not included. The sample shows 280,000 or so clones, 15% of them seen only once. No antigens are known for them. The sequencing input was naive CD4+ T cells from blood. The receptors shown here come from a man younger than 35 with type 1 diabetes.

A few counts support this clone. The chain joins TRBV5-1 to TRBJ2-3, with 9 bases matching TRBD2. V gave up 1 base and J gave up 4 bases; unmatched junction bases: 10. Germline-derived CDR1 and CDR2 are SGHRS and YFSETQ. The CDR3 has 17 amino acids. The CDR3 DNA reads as TGCGCCAGCAGCTTGCCTAGCGGGGCCGTAGCCGCAGATACGCAGTATTTT. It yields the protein CASSLPSGAVAADTQYF.

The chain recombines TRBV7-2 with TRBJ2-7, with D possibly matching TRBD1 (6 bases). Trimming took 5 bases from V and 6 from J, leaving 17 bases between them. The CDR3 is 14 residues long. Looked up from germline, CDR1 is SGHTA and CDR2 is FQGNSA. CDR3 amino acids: CASSLGTTRREQYF. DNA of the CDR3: TGTGCCAGCAGCCTGGGGACAACGCGGCGCGAGCAGTACTTC.

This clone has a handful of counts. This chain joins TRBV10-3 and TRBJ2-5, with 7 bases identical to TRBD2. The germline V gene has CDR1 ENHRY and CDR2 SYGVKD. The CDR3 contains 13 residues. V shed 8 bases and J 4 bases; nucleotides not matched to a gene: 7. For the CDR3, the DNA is TGTGCCATCGGCGGGGCTAGCGGAGAGACCCAGTACTTC. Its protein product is CAIGGASGETQYF.

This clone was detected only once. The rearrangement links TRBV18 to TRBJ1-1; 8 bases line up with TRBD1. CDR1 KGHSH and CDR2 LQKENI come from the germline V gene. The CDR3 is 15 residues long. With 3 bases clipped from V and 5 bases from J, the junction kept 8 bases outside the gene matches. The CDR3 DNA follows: TGTGCCAGCTCACCTCTGGGGGGGGACAGGACTGAAGCTTTCTTT. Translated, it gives CASSPLGGDRTEAFF.

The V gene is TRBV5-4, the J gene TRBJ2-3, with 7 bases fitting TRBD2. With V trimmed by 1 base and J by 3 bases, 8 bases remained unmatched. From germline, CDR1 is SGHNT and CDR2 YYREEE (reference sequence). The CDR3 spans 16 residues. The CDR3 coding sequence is TGTGCCAGCAGCTTGCTCCTAGCGGCACTTACAGATACGCAGTATTTT. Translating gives CASSLLLAALTDTQYF.

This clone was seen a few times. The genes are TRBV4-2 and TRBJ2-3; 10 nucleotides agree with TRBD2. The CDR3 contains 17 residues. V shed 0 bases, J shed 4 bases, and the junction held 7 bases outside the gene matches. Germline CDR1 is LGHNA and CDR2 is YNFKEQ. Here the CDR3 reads CASSQEFQSGGADTQYF. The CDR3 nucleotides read TGTGCCAGCAGCCAAGAATTTCAAAGCGGGGGGGCAGATACGCAGTATTTT.

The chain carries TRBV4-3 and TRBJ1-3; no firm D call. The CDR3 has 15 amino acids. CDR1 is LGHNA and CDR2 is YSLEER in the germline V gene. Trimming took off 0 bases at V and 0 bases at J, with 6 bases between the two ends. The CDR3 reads CASSQDSGSGNTIYF. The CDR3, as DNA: TGCGCCAGCAGCCAAGATTCGGGCTCTGGAAACACCATATATTTT.

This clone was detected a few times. The CDR3 nucleotides read TGTGCCAGCAGCTTAACTGGACAGGGGGCGGAAAAACTGTTTTTT. Protein: CASSLTGQGAEKLFF. The V gene is TRBV7-2, the J gene TRBJ1-4, with 11 bases that match TRBD1. Germline values: CDR1 SGHTA, CDR2 FQGNSA. The length of the CDR3 is 15 residues. Germline trimming cut 2 bases from V and 8 bases from J; bases unmatched to any gene: 4.

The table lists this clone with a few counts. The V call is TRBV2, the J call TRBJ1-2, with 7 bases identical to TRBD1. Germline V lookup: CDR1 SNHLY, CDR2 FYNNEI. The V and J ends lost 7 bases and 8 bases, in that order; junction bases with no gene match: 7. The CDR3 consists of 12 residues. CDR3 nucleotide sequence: TGTGCCAGCATCGGACAGGTGGGCGGCTACACCTTC. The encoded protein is CASIGQVGGYTF.

The CDR3 loop is CASSQARNTEAFF. The CDR3 DNA reads TGTGCCAGCAGCCAAGCCCGGAACACTGAAGCTTTCTTT. The V and J genes are TRBV25-1 and TRBJ1-1; D remains unclear. CDR1 is MGHDK and CDR2 is SYGVNS in the germline V gene. This CDR3 spans 13 amino acids. V was cut by 6 bases and J by 1 base, with 9 bases left in between.